This T cell receptor (beta chain) was captured in a study of blood T cells in healthy people across ages. Findings and limits, study-wide: PBMC samples, being unsorted, prevented any conclusive comparison of naive and antigen-experienced cells.

The second PCR ran about 6 to 12 cycles with a sample-barcoded 5' primer and J-beta primers. Carrying 12 random nucleotides, a template-switch adaptor labeled each individual cDNA molecule. TCRdb passed the 5' RACE reads through MiXCR, listing each CDR3 protein once. The sample carries approximately 810,000 distinct CDR3 sequences, roughly 34% recorded once. To note about this clonotype: The antigen is undetermined.

The V gene lost 7 bases and the J gene lost 4 bases, with 18 bases spanning the gap. Germline CDR1 and CDR2: MNHEY and SVGEGT. The CDR3 has 15 residues. The receptor's source is a man younger than 30 in good health. The source material was blood. The J gene is TRBJ2-3, the V gene TRBV6-2 or TRBV6-3; D might be TRBD1 or TRBD2, each matching 6 bases. The CDR3 coding sequence is TGTGCCAGCACCCTCTTGGGGGGCAGGTCAGATACGCAGTATTTT. It is translated as CASTLLGGRSDTQYF.